This T cell receptor (beta chain) was recovered during a study of PD-1 blockade in classical Hodgkin lymphoma. Study observations and caveats: Complete responders' baseline diversity resembled that of newly diagnosed patients.

The V end lost 3 bases, the J end lost 2 bases, and 8 bases lay between the germline ends. There are 13 residues in the CDR3. The germline gives CDR1 MNHEY, CDR2 SMNVEV (reference sequence). As for this clone: What it binds is not known.

Method: immunoSEQ multiplex PCR; TCRdb's copy keeps in-frame clones and lacks some. The sample includes about 64,000 clones, around nine tenths of them seen just once. Time point meaning: cycle 4 day 1 (C4D1), after more than five weeks of nivolumab. The patients all showed relapse after autologous stem cell transplantation, while their brentuximab vedotin exposure varied. Complete response, partial response or progressive disease made up the best responses. The rearrangement links TRBV27 to TRBJ2-7, with TRBD1 as a possible D gene (6 bases). The clonotype comes from a human donor with classical Hodgkin lymphoma. The sample was peripheral blood mononuclear cells (PBMCs), taken before the fourth cycle of nivolumab. In DNA, the CDR3 is TGTGCCAGCAGTTTGACAGGACCCTACGAGCAGTACTTC. This translates into CASSLTGPYEQYF.